The text below deals with one T cell receptor beta chain. Its antigen remains unidentified. V was pared by 3 bases and J by 0 bases, with 9 bases between. The CDR3 length is 15 residues. The germline V gene encodes CDR1 ENHRY and CDR2 SYGVKD. Of the isolated RNA, all was reverse transcribed, and so the sequenced material was expressed TCRB transcripts. Sequencing of naive, central memory and regulatory T cell samples gave an average of about 3.57 million reads. Generated by immunoSEQ multiplex PCR, the TCRdb table keeps only in-frame clones and is missing some. The sample lists roughly 400,000 clones, over 8.5% occurring once. Sorting of CD4+ naive, central memory, regulatory and stem cell-like memory cells was performed via CD45RO/CCR7/CD25/CD127/CD95/CD27. The sample is drawn from a study of beta chain features in type 1 diabetes. Study details: Examination of sorted cells across all samples involved around 100,000,000 cells.

Overall study findings and caveats: Among all four CD4+ subsets, Type 1 diabetes patients had TCRB CDR3s that were moderately but significantly shorter.

The rearrangement joins TRBV10-3 to TRBJ2-1, with D perhaps matching TRBD2 (5 bases). Sequencing was carried out using central memory CD4+ T cells from blood. This sequence originates from a man aged 25 to 40 with type 1 diabetes. The CDR3 nucleotides are TGTGCCATCAGTGACGGCGGGTTCTCCTACAATGAGCAGTTCTTC. Its translation: CAISDGGFSYNEQFF.